This T cell receptor (beta chain) was profiled in a study of technical replicates of blood from several donors. The table came from immunoSEQ multiplex PCR; TCRdb's copy has only in-frame clones and leaves some out. The sample has about 75,000 clones, about 97% seen once; the top ten hold around 0.18%. The CDR3 covers 14 residues. The germline V gene has CDR1 SGHAT and CDR2 FQNNGV. V was shortened by 3 bases and J by 0 bases, with 9 bases between the two germline ends. Source material: T cells isolated from PBMCs. V gene TRBV11-2 combines with J gene TRBJ2-7; D may be TRBD2 (5 bases). The sequence derives from a human donor in good health. CDR3 DNA: TGTGCCAGCAGCTTGAGCGGAAACTCCTACGAGCAGTACTTC. Translating gives CASSLSGNSYEQYF.